The sequence of this T cell receptor (beta chain) was determined in a study of cytomegalovirus exposure and HLA in healthy donors. Study-wide results and limits: Later genetic work tied a missense DCLRE1C variant to beta-chain V and J trimming.

Comments on this clone: Its antigen is unidentified.

The primer mix had 60 Vbeta and 13 Jbeta primers. The table came from immunoSEQ multiplex PCR; TCRdb's copy has only in-frame clones and leaves some out. This table holds 60,000 to 70,000 clones, approximately 75% found once. The sequencing input was PBMCs. The TCR originated in a man between 60 and 70 years old in good health and CMV-seropositive.

The CDR3 loop reads CAIRPGTSGDEQFF. DNA for the CDR3: TGTGCCATCAGACCCGGGACTAGCGGGGATGAGCAGTTCTTC. V gene TRBV10-3 combines with J gene TRBJ2-1, with TRBD2 identical over 13 bases. V lost 6 bases to trimming and J lost 8 bases; unmatched junction nucleotides: 4. CDR1 ENHRY and CDR2 SYGVKD come from the germline V gene. CDR3 length: 14 residues.